A selection of T cell receptor beta chains follows, all from one sample in a study of shared clonotypes between healthy human individuals. Profiling relied on immunoSEQ multiplex PCR, and the TCRdb table lists in-frame clones only, not all of them. The table lists 2.3 million or so clones, 85% to 95% of them singletons, with 0.35% to 0.5% in the top ten. The sample taken for sequencing was naive CD4+ T cells from PBMCs. These receptors originate from a man between 18 and 35 years old in good health. Some clones in this sample may be carry-over from other donors' samples. Both conserved end residues are part of each CDR3. D genes are given only for firm matches. Clone sizes are given selectively: once, few, many, or a class where the clone is expanded.

d_call	v_call	clone_size	j_call	cdr3_nt	cdr3_aa
TRBD1	TRBV28	once	TRBJ2-5	TGTGCCAGCAGTATGTGGGACAGGGGAGGAAAGGAGACCCAGTACTTC	CASSMWDRGGKETQYF
TRBD1	TRBV5-4	.	TRBJ1-4	TGTGCCAGCAGCTTGGGCCAACGACAGGGAACAACTAATGAAAAACTGTTTTTT	CASSLGQRQGTTNEKLFF
TRBD2	TRBV5-1	.	TRBJ2-1	TGCGCCAGCAGTCCACTAGCGGGAGGGTTGTACAATGAGCAGTTCTTC	CASSPLAGGLYNEQFF
TRBD2	TRBV7-2	.	TRBJ2-2	TGTGCCAGCAGCCTCTCATCTAGCGGTAACACCGGGGAGCTGTTTTTT	CASSLSSSGNTGELFF
.	TRBV6-1	.	TRBJ1-2	TGTGCCAGCAGTGAAATCACAAGCTATGGCTACACCTTC	CASSEITSYGYTF
TRBD1	TRBV28	.	TRBJ1-2	TGTGCCAGCACCGGAGGCGGGACAGGGGGGAATGGCTACACCTTC	CASTGGGTGGNGYTF
TRBD1	TRBV27	.	TRBJ1-2	TGTGCCAGCAGGGCGACAGGGGCCCTGGCTGGCTACACCTTC	CASRATGALAGYTF
.	TRBV28	once	TRBJ1-2	TGTGCCAGCAGTTCCTCCGCAAGCGGGGGAGGCTACACCTTC	CASSSSASGGGYTF
.	TRBV7-9	.	TRBJ1-3	TGTGCCAGCAGCTTTCTTAGCATCTCTGGAAACACCATATATTTT	CASSFLSISGNTIYF
.	TRBV30	.	TRBJ2-3	TGTGCCTGGAGTGTAAATCCAGCGACAGATACGCAGTATTTT	CAWSVNPATDTQYF
.	TRBV6-1	once	TRBJ2-6	TGTGCCAGCAGTGAGCAAGTCTTGGGGGCCAACGTCCTGACTTTC	CASSEQVLGANVLTF
.	TRBV7-3	.	TRBJ1-1	TGTGCCAGCAGCTTAACCCCTGGGGTCACTGAAGCTTTCTTT	CASSLTPGVTEAFF
.	TRBV27	.	TRBJ1-3	TGTGCCAGCAGTCTCGGGGGCCCTGGAAACACCATATATTTT	CASSLGGPGNTIYF
.	TRBV6-5	.	TRBJ2-7	TGTGCCAGCAGTTACCTGGGATCCACCTACGAGCAGTACTTC	CASSYLGSTYEQYF
.	TRBV6-1	.	TRBJ1-1	TGTGCCAGCAGCCTGGGGACGGCTATGAACACTGAAGCTTTCTTT	CASSLGTAMNTEAFF
.	TRBV5-1	.	TRBJ2-2	TGCGCCAGCTCGAAAGACTGGAACACCGGGGAGCTGTTTTTT	CASSKDWNTGELFF
TRBD2	TRBV5-1	.	TRBJ2-1	TGCGCCAGCAGCTCTTTCCCGACTAGCGCAAGCTCCTACAATGAGCAGTTCTTC	CASSSFPTSASSYNEQFF
.	TRBV19	.	TRBJ2-7	TGTGCCAGTAGTGCCACCGGGACGGGGGAGCAGTACTTC	CASSATGTGEQYF
.	TRBV5-8	.	TRBJ1-2	TGTGCCAGCAGCCATAACACGTTC	CASSHNTF
.	TRBV29-1	.	TRBJ2-5	TGCAGCGTGGGGGTAGGGGAGACCCAGTACTTC	CSVGVGETQYF
TRBD1	TRBV5-4	.	TRBJ2-2	TGTGCCAGCAGCATAGGGGGCGTTTCGAACACCGGGGAGCTGTTTTTT	CASSIGGVSNTGELFF
.	TRBV5-1	.	TRBJ1-3	TGCGCCAGCAGCGGGGGAGAAAGTGGAAACACCATATATTTT	CASSGGESGNTIYF
.	TRBV29-1	.	TRBJ1-2	TGCAGCGTTACCGGTAGCGACCCTATGTTCGGCTACACCTTC	CSVTGSDPMFGYTF
TRBD2	TRBV25-1	.	TRBJ2-3	TGTGCCAGCAGTGAATGGCCTAGCGGGGGCACAGATACGCAGTATTTT	CASSEWPSGGTDTQYF
.	TRBV11-3	.	TRBJ2-1	TGTGCCAGCAGCTTCATAGATCATGAGCAGTTCTTC	CASSFIDHEQFF
.	TRBV27	.	TRBJ1-5	TGTGCCAGCAGTACCCCCCGCGGACAGCGGATCAATCAGCCCCAGCATTTT	CASSTPRGQRINQPQHF
TRBD1	TRBV2	.	TRBJ1-4	TGTGCCAGCAGCGGAAGCGGACAGGGGAGGGAAAAACTGTTTTTT	CASSGSGQGREKLFF
TRBD1	TRBV5-1	.	TRBJ2-7	TGCGCCAGCAGGGTTCCGGGACAGGGCTACGAGCAGTACTTC	CASRVPGQGYEQYF
.	TRBV6-5	.	TRBJ1-1	TGTGCCAGCAGTCCCGACAGTTGGGACACTGAAGCTTTCTTT	CASSPDSWDTEAFF
.	TRBV5-1	.	TRBJ1-2	TGCGCCAGCAGCTTGGCGGGTGATGGCTACACCTTC	CASSLAGDGYTF
.	TRBV29-1	.	TRBJ2-3	TGCAGCGTTGCCGGTCCGGAGAGGATGGATACGCAGTATTTT	CSVAGPERMDTQYF
TRBD1	TRBV5-4	.	TRBJ2-5	TGTGCCAGCAAGGGGGACAGGGAAGTAAGGGAGACCCAGTACTTC	CASKGDREVRETQYF
.	TRBV27	.	TRBJ2-2	TGTGCCAGCAGTTTCCTCGGGGGATCCGGGGAGCTGTTTTTT	CASSFLGGSGELFF